The 16 T cell receptor beta chains presented below share a single source sample, sequenced in a study of blood T cell repertoires in COVID-19. The protocol was immunoSEQ multiplex PCR, while the TCRdb copy is restricted to in-frame clones and leaves out a portion. The sample has more than 300,000 clones, about 90% seen once; the top ten hold roughly 3%. Material: peripheral blood. The receptors here all came from a woman aged 18-35 years who had recovered from COVID-19.

This chain links TRBV12-3 or TRBV12-4 with TRBJ1-2, with unresolved D. V was trimmed by 8 bases and J by 1 base, leaving 11 bases between them. The CDR3 is 13 amino acids. The CDR3 DNA reads TGTGCCAGCGTCACAGACAATAACTATGGCTACACCTTC. This translates into CASVTDNNYGYTF.

The chain carries TRBV15 and TRBJ1-2, with D tentatively TRBD1 (5 bases). The V gene's germline CDR1 is LNHNV and CDR2 YYDKDF (reference sequence). Trimming took 0 bases from V and 13 from J, leaving 15 bases between them. The CDR3 is made up of 13 amino acids. The CDR3 sequence: CATSRDRIAGFTF. The CDR3, as DNA: TGTGCCACCAGCAGAGATCGAATAGCAGGGTTCACCTTC.

V gene TRBV5-6 combines with J gene TRBJ1-1, with no clear D. V was cut by 0 bases and J by 4 bases, with 16 bases left in between. Germline CDR1 is SGHDT and CDR2 is YYEEEE. The CDR3 length is 16 residues. For the CDR3, the DNA is TGTGCCAGCAGCTTGGTGGAGGGATTCAGTAGCACTGAAGCTTTCTTT. It yields the protein CASSLVEGFSSTEAFF.

About this clone: Likely a read error: the CDR3 ends without its conserved phenylalanine or tryptophan. Because the CDR3's place on the DNA is in doubt, the DNA is left out and the CDR3 is given as listed by TCRdb. The V and J genes are TRBV2 and TRBJ1-4; the listed D gene, TRBD1, was not tested against the DNA. Ends included, the CDR3 has 11 residues. Germline CDR1 SNHLY, CDR2 FYNNEI. The CDR3 sequence is CASRADRLINL.

The chain couples TRBV5-6 to TRBJ2-3; possible D gene TRBD2, 7 bases. Germline loops: CDR1 SGHDT, CDR2 YYEEEE. This CDR3 region has 16 residues. Between the trimmed V and J ends, which lost 7 bases and 0 bases, there was a span of 18 bases. CDR3 sequence: CASRSGGFPSTDTQYF. CDR3 coding DNA: TGTGCCAGCCGATCGGGGGGCTTCCCTAGCACAGATACGCAGTATTTT. Drawing the rest from reference TRBV5-6 and TRBJ2-3, the complete variable domain is DAGVTQSPTHLIKTRGQQVTLRCSPKSGHDTVSWYQQALGQGPQFIFQYYEEEERQRGNFPDRFSGHQFPNYSSELNVNALLLGDSALYLCASRSGGFPSTDTQYFGPGTRLTVL.

The chain has TRBV7-2 and TRBJ1-1; possibly TRBD1 for D (6 bases). Trimming cost V 5 bases and J 3 bases, with 16 bases left between them. The germline gives CDR1 SGHTA, CDR2 FQGNSA. This CDR3 spans 15 amino acids. CDR3 DNA sequence: TGTGCCAGCAGCGCCTTAGTAGGGGGGGACACTGAAGCTTTCTTT. Its translation is CASSALVGGDTEAFF.

The rearrangement joins TRBV14 to TRBJ2-3; TRBD2 is a possible D gene (6 bases). The CDR3 covers 17 residues. CDR1 and CDR2 (germline): SGHDN, FVKESK. Trimming removed 6 bases from V and 0 bases from J, with 19 bases in between. CDR3 DNA: TGTGCCAGCAGGAAGACCGGGGACTCCTCTAGCACAGATACGCAGTATTTT. Translated: CASRKTGDSSSTDTQYF.

The chain joins TRBV9 to TRBJ2-3; 7 nucleotides align to TRBD1. Germline CDR1 reads SGDLS; CDR2 reads YYNGEE. With 0 bases clipped from V and 2 bases from J, the junction kept 6 bases outside the gene matches. The CDR3 extends over 16 amino acids. In DNA form, the CDR3 reads TGTGCCAGCAGCGTAGAGGGGGACAGACCCACAGATACGCAGTATTTT. Residues: CASSVEGDRPTDTQYF.

The gene calls are TRBV5-1 and TRBJ2-1; D possibly corresponds to TRBD2 (6 bases). V was cut by 3 bases and J by 8 bases, with 24 bases left in between. The CDR3 runs to 17 residues. The V gene's germline CDR1 is SGHRS and CDR2 YFSETQ. CDR3 nucleotide sequence: TGCGCCAGCAGCTCTTTGACTATTGGCGGGGCCAGGGATGAGCAGTTCTTC. It yields the protein CASSSLTIGGARDEQFF.

The chain is built from TRBV5-4 and TRBJ2-7; 8 bases line up with TRBD2. CDR3 length: 15 amino acids. The trim removed 0 bases at V and 2 bases at J, leaving 4 bases unmatched. From germline, CDR1 is SGHNT and CDR2 YYREEE (reference sequence). Here the CDR3 DNA reads TGTGCCAGCAGCTTGGAGGGTAGCGGGACCTACGAGCAGTACGTC. It yields the protein CASSLEGSGTYEQYV.

This rearrangement joins TRBV18 to TRBJ2-7; TRBD1 is a possible D gene (6 bases). Trimming left V 2 bases short and J 1 base short, with 9 bases between. The V gene's germline CDR1 is KGHSH and CDR2 LQKENI. The CDR3 covers 14 residues. The CDR3 bases are TGTGCCAGCTCACCAACAGGGTTGTCCTACGAGCAGTACGTC. Amino acids: CASSPTGLSYEQYV.

The rearrangement joins TRBV12-2 to TRBJ2-7; the table's D call, TRBD2, was not checked against the DNA. TRBV12-2 is tagged as a pseudogene. The CDR3 consists of 15 residues. The CDR3 DNA follows: TGTGCAAGTCGCTTAGCTAGCGGGAGGGGCTACGAGCAGTACGTC. Translation gives CASRLASGRGYEQYV.

The rearrangement links TRBV19 to TRBJ2-3; TRBD2 agrees at 7 bases. CDR1 is LNHDA and CDR2 is SQIVND in the germline V gene (reference sequence). This CDR3 region has 18 residues. V gave up 4 bases and J gave up 0 bases; unmatched junction bases: 13. Here the CDR3 DNA reads TGTGCCAGTAGTAGAACTAGCGCCAGTTACTCTAGCACAGATACGCAGTATTTT. It translates to CASSRTSASYSSTDTQYF. The entire variable domain, with the rest obtained from reference TRBV19 and TRBJ2-3, is as follows: DGGITQSPKYLFRKEGQNVTLSCEQNLNHDAMYWYRQDPGQGLRLIYYSQIVNDFQKGDIAEGYSVSREKKESFPLTVTSAQKNPTAFYLCASSRTSASYSSTDTQYFGPGTRLTVL.

The chain couples TRBV18 to TRBJ1-2; D gene unclear. This CDR3 is 13 amino acids long. The V end lost 4 bases, the J end lost 4 bases, and 10 bases lay between the germline ends. Per the germline V gene, CDR1 is KGHSH and CDR2 is LQKENI. The CDR3 bases are TGTGCCAGCTCACGAGGGAGTCCCTATGGCTACACCTTC. This encodes CASSRGSPYGYTF.

The chain's CDR3 is CASSSANSYNEQFF. The CDR3 DNA follows: TGTGCCAGCTCGAGCGCTAACTCCTACAATGAGCAGTTCTTC. The chain couples TRBV14 to TRBJ2-1; D unclear. Trimming shortened V by 8 bases and J by 0 bases, and 11 bases separated the two germline ends. In germline, CDR1 is SGHDN, CDR2 FVKESK. The CDR3 sequence is 14 residues long.

This clone came up once. The chain uses TRBV19 and TRBJ2-1; no firm D call. V gave up 5 bases and J gave up 7 bases, with 12 bases separating them. Germline-derived CDR1 and CDR2 are LNHDA and SQIVND (reference sequence). The CDR3 has 13 residues. CDR3 region: CASSLNAINEQFF. Here the CDR3 DNA reads TGTGCCAGTAGTCTCAATGCGATTAATGAGCAGTTCTTC. The full variable domain, with the rest looked up from reference TRBV19 and TRBJ2-1, is DGGITQSPKYLFRKEGQNVTLSCEQNLNHDAMYWYRQDPGQGLRLIYYSQIVNDFQKGDIAEGYSVSREKKESFPLTVTSAQKNPTAFYLCASSLNAINEQFFGPGTRLTVL.